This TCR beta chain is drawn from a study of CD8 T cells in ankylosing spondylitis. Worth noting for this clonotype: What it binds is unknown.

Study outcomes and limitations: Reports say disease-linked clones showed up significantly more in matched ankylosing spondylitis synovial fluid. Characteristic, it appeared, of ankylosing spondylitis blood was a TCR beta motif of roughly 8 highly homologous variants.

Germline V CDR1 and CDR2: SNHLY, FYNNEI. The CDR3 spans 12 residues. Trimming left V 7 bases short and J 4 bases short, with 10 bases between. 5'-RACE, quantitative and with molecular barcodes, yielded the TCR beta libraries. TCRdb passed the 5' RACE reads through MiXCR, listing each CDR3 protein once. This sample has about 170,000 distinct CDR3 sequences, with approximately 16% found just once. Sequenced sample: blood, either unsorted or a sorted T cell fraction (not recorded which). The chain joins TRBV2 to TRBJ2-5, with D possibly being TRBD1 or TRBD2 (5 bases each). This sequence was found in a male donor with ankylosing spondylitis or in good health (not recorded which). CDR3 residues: CASKGTRETQYF. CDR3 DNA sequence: TGTGCCAGCAAAGGGACCAGAGAGACCCAGTACTTC.